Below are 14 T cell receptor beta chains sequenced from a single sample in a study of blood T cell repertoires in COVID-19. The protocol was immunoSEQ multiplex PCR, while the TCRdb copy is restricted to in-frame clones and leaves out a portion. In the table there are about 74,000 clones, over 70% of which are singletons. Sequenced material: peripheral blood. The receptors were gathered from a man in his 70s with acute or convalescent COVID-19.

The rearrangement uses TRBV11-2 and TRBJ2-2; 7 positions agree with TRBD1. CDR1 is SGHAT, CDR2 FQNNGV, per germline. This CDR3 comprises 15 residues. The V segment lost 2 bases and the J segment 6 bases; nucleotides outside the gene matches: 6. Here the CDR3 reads CASSLRDSLAGELFF. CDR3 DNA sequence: TGTGCCAGCAGCTTACGGGACAGTTTAGCCGGGGAGCTGTTTTTT.

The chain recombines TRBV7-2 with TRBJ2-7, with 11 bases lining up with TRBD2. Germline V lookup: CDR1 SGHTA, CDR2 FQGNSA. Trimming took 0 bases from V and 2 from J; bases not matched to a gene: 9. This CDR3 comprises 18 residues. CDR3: CASSLAGTSGSSAYEQYF. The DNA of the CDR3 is TGTGCCAGCAGCTTAGCGGGGACTAGCGGATCTTCGGCCTACGAGCAGTACTTC. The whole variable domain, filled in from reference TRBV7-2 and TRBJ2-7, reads GAGVSQSPSNKVTEKGKDVELRCDPISGHTALYWYRQSLGQGLEFLIYFQGNSAPDKSGLPSDRFSAERTGGSVSTLTIQRTQQEDSAVYLCASSLAGTSGSSAYEQYFGPGTRLTVT.

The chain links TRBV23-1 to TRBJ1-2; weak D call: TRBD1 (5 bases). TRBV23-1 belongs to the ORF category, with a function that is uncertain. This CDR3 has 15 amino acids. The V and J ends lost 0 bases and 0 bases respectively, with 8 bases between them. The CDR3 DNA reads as TGCGCCAGCAGTCAATCAAAGGACACTAACTATGGCTACACCTTC. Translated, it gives CASSQSKDTNYGYTF.

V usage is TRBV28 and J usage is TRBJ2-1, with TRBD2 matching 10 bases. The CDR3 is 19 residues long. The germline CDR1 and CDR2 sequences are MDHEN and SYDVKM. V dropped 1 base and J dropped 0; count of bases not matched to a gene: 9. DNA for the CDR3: TGTGCCAGCAGTTTATCTAGGCTAGCGGGAGACCTCTCCTACAATGAGCAGTTCTTC. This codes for CASSLSRLAGDLSYNEQFF.

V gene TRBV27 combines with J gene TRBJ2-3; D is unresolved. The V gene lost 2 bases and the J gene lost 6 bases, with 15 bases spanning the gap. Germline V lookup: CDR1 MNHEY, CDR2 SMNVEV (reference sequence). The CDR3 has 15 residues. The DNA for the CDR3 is TGTGCCAGCAGTTTAACTCAGGATGGATCTGATACGCAGTATTTT. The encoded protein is CASSLTQDGSDTQYF.

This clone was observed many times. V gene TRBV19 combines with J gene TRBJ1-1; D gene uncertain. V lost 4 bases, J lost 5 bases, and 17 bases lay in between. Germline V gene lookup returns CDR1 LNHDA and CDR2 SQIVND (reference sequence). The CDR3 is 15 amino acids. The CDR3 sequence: CASSKFGHVETEAFF. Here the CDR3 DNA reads TGTGCCAGTAGTAAATTTGGCCACGTGGAGACTGAAGCTTTCTTT.

CDR3 coding DNA: TGTGCCAGCAGCTTAGGTCCGGGACTAGCGAATGAGCAGTTCTTC. Its translation: CASSLGPGLANEQFF. This chain joins TRBV7-9 and TRBJ2-1, with 10 bases lining up with TRBD2. CDR1 is SEHNR, CDR2 FQNEAQ, per germline (reference sequence). This CDR3 has 15 amino acids. Trimming removed 1 base from V and 7 bases from J; junction bases left unmatched: 4.

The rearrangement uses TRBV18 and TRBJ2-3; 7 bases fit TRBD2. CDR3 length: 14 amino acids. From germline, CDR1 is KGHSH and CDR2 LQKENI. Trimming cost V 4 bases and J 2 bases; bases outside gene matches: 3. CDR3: CASSRAGFTDTQYF. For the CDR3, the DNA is TGTGCCAGCTCACGAGCGGGGTTCACAGATACGCAGTATTTT.

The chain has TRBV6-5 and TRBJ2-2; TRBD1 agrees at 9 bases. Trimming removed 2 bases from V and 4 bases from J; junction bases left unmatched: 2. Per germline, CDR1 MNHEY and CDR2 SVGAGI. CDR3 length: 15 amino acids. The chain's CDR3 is CASSYGTGSTGELFF. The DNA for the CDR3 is TGTGCCAGCAGTTACGGGACAGGGAGCACCGGGGAGCTGTTTTTT.

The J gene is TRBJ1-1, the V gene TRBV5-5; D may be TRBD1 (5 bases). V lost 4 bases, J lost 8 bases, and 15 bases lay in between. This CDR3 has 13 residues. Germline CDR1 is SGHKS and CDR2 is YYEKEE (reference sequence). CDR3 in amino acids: CASSQAQVWEAFF. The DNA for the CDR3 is TGTGCCAGCAGCCAAGCACAGGTATGGGAAGCTTTCTTT.

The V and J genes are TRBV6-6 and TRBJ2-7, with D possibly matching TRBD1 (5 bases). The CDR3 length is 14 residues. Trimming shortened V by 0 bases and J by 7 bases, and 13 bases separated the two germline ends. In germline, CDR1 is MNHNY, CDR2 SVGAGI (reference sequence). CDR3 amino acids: CASSYSLSREEQYF. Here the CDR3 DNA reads TGTGCCAGCAGTTACTCTCTCTCCAGGGAAGAGCAGTACTTC.

Here the CDR3 DNA reads TGTGCCACCAGCAGAGATAGGAGGAGCTTACCGGGAGATACGCAGTATTTT. Its translation: CATSRDRRSLPGDTQYF. The rearrangement links TRBV15 to TRBJ2-3, with a weak D call TRBD2 (5 bases). The germline V and J ends were trimmed by 0 bases and 5 bases, with 18 bases remaining between them. The CDR3 totals 17 residues. Germline CDR1 and CDR2: LNHNV and YYDKDF (reference sequence).

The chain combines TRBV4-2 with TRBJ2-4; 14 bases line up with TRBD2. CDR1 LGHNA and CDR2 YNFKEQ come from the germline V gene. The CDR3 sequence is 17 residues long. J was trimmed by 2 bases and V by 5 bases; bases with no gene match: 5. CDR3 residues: CASSKTSGRGTKNIQYF. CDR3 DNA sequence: TGTGCCAGCAGCAAGACTAGCGGGAGGGGAACCAAAAACATTCAGTACTTC.

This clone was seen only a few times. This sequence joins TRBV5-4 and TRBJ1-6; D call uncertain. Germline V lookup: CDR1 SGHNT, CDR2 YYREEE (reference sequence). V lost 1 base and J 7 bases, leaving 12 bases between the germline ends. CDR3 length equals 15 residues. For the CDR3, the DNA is TGTGCCAGCAGCTTGACTACCGTACTAAATTCACCCCTCCACTTT. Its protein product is CASSLTTVLNSPLHF.